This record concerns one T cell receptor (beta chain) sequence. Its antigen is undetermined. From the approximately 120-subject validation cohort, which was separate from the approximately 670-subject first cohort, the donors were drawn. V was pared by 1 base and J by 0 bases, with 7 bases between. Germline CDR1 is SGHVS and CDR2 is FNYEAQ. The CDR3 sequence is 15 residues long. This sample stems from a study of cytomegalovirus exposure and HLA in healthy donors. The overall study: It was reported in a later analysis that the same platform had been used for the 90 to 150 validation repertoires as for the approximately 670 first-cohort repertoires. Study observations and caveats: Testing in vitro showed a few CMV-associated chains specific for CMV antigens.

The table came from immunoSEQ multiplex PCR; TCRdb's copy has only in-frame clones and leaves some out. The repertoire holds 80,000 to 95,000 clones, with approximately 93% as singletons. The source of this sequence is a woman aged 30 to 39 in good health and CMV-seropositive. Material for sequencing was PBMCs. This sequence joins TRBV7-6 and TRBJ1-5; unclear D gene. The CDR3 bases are TGTGCCAGCAGCTTAGGTCAGAATAGCAATCAGCCCCAGCATTTT. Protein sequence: CASSLGQNSNQPQHF. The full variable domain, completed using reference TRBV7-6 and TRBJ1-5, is GAGVSQSPRYKVTKRGQDVALRCDPISGHVSLYWYRQALGQGPEFLTYFNYEAQQDKSGLPNDRFSAERPEGSISTLTIQRTEQRDSAMYRCASSLGQNSNQPQHFGDGTRLSIL.